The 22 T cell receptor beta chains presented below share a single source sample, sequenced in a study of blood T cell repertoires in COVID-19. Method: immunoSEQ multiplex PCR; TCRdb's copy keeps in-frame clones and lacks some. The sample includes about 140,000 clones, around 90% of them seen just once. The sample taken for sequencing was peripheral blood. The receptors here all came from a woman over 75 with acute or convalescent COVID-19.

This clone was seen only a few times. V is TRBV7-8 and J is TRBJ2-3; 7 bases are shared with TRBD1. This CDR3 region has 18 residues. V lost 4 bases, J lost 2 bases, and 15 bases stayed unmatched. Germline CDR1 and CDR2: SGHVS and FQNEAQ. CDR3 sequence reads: CASSYPSDRDSYTDTQYF. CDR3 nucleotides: TGTGCCAGCAGCTATCCTTCCGATCGGGACAGCTACACAGATACGCAGTATTTT.

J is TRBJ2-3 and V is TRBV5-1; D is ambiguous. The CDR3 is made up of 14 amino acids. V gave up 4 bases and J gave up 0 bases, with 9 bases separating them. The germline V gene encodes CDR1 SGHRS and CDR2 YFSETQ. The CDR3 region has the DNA TGCGCCAGCAGCCCCCTGGCTAGCACAGATACGCAGTATTTT. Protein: CASSPLASTDTQYF.

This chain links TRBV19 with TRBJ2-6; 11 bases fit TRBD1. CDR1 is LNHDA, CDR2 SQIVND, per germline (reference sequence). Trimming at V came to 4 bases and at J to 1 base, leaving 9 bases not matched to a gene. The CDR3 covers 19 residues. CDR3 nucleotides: TGTGCCAGTAGTAGGGGGACAGGGGGTTTATCTTCTGGGGCCAACGTCCTGACTTTC. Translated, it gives CASSRGTGGLSSGANVLTF.

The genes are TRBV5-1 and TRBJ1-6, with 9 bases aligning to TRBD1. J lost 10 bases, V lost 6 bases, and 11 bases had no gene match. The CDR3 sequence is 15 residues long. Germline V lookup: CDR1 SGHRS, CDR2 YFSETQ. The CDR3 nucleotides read TGCGCCAGCAACCCGGGACAGGGAGCTGGCTCACCCCTCCACTTT. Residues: CASNPGQGAGSPLHF.

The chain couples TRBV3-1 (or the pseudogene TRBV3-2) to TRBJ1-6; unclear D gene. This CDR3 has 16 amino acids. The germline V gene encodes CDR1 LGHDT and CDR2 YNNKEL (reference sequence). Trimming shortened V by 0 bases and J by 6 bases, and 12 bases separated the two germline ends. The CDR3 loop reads CASSQESQISNSPLHF. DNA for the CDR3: TGTGCCAGCAGCCAAGAATCGCAGATCAGTAATTCACCCCTCCACTTT.

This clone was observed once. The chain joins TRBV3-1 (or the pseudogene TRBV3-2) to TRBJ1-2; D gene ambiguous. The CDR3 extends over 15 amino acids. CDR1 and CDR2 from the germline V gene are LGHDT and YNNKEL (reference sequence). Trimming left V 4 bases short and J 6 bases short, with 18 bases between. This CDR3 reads CASSLRGGIENGYTF. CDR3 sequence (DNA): TGTGCCAGCAGCCTTCGTGGAGGGATAGAGAATGGCTACACCTTC.

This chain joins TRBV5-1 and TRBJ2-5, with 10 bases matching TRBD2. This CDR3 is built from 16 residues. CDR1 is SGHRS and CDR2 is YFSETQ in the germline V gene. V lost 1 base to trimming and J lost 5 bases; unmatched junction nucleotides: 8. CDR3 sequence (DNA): TGCGCCAGCAGCTTGTCTCAGCGGGGGGGCCGGGAGACCCAGTACTTC. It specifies CASSLSQRGGRETQYF.

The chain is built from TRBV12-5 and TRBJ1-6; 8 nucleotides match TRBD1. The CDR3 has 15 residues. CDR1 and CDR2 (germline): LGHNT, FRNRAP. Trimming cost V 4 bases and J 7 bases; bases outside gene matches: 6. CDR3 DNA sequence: TGTGCTAGTGGTTCTGGACAGGGAGAGAATTCACCCCTCCACTTT. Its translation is CASGSGQGENSPLHF.

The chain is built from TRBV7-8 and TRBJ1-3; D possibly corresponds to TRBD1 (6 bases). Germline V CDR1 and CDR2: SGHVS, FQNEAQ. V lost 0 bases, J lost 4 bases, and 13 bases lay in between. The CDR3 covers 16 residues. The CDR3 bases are TGTGCCAGCAGCTTAGCGGGGGCAGGATCGGGAAACACCATATATTTT. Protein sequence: CASSLAGAGSGNTIYF.

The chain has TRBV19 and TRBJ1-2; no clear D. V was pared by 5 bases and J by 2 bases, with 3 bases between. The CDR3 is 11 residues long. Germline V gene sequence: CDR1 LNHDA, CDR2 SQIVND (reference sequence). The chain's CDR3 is CASSLNYGYTF. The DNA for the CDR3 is TGTGCCAGTAGTCTGAACTATGGCTACACCTTC.

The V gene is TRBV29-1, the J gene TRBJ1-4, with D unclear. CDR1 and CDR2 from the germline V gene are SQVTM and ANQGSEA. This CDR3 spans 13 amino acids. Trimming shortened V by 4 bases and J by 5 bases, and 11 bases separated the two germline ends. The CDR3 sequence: CSVVEQINEKLFF. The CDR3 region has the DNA TGCAGCGTTGTGGAGCAGATAAATGAAAAACTGTTTTTT.

Here the CDR3 reads CASSLRSGSYEQYF. In DNA, the CDR3 is TGTGCCAGCAGCTTACGCAGCGGGAGCTACGAGCAGTACTTC. The V and J genes are TRBV7-2 and TRBJ2-7, with 8 bases lining up with TRBD2. V lost 2 bases and J lost 3; bases outside the gene matches: 3. Per germline, CDR1 SGHTA and CDR2 FQGNSA. There are 14 residues in the CDR3. Based on the CDR3 plus reference TRBV7-2 and TRBJ2-7, the full variable domain is GAGVSQSPSNKVTEKGKDVELRCDPISGHTALYWYRQSLGQGLEFLIYFQGNSAPDKSGLPSDRFSAERTGGSVSTLTIQRTQQEDSAVYLCASSLRSGSYEQYFGPGTRLTVT.

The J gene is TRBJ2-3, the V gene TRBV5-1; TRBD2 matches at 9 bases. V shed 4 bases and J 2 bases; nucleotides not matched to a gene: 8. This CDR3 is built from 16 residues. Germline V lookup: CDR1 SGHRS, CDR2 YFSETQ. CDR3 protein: CASSKEAGGATDTQYF. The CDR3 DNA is TGCGCCAGCAGCAAGGAGGCGGGGGGGGCCACAGATACGCAGTATTTT.

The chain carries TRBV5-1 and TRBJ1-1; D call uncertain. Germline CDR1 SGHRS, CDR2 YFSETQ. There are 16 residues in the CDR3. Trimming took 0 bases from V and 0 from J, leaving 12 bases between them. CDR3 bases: TGCGCCAGCAGCTTGGCGGAGGGAGTCATGAACACTGAAGCTTTCTTT. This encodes CASSLAEGVMNTEAFF.

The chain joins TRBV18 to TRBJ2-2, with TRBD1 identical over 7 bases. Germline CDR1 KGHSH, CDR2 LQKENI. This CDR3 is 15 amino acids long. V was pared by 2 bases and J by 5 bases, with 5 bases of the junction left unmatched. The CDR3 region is CASSPARGPTGELFF. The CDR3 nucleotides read TGTGCCAGCTCACCAGCAAGGGGGCCGACCGGGGAGCTGTTTTTT.

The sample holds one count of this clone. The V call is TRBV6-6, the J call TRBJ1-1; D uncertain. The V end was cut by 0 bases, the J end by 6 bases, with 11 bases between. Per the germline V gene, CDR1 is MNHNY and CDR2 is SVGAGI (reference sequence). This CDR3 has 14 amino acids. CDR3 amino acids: CASSYSGGRAEAFF. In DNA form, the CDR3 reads TGTGCCAGCAGTTACTCGGGAGGGAGGGCTGAAGCTTTCTTT.

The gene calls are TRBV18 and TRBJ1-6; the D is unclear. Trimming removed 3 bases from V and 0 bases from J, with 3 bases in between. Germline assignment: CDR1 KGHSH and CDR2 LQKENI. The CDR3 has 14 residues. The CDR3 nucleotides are TGTGCCAGCTCACCTTACTCCTATAATTCACCCCTCCACTTT. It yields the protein CASSPYSYNSPLHF.

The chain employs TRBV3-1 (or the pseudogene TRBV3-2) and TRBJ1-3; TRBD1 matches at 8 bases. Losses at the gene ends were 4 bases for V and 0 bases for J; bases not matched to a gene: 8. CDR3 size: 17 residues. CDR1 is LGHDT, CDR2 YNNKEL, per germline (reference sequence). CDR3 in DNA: TGTGCCAGCAGCCGTACGGGACAGGTTAGCTCTGGAAACACCATATATTTT. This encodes CASSRTGQVSSGNTIYF.

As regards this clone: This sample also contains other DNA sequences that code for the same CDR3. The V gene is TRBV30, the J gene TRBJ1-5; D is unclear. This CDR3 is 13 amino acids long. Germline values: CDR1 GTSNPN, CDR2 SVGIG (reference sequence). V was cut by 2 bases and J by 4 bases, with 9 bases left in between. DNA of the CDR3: TGTGCCTGGAGTAGTCGAGGGAATCAGCCCCAGCATTTT. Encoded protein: CAWSSRGNQPQHF.

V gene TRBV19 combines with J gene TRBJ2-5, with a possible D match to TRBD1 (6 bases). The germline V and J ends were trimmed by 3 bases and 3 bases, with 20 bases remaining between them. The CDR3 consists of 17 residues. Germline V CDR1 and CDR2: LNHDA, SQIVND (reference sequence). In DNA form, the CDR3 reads TGTGCCAGTAGTATTGGTGGCGCGGGCAGGGGAGAAGAGACCCAGTACTTC. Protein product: CASSIGGAGRGEETQYF.

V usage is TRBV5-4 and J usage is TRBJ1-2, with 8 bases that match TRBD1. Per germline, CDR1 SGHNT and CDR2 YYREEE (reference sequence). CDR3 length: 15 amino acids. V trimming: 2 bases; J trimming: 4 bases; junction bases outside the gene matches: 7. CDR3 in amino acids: CASSLPGQGGYGYTF. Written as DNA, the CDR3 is TGTGCCAGCAGCTTACCCGGACAGGGAGGCTATGGCTACACCTTC.

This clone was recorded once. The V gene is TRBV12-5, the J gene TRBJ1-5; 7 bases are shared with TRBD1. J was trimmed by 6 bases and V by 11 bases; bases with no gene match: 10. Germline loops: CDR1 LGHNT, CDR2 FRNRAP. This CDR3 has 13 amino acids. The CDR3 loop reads CASQRQGSQPQHF. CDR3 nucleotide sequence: TGTGCTTCCCAGCGACAGGGTAGTCAGCCCCAGCATTTT.